This T cell receptor (beta chain) was sequenced in a study of blood T cell repertoires in COVID-19. Study in general: Both acute and convalescent COVID-19 samples were obtained from the United States, Italy and Spain. PBMCs, B-cell-depleted T cells, or T cells were the source of the cDNA or gDNA that made up the material.

Per the original data handling: Amplification with reference gene primers provided the estimates of nucleated cell counts. Using immunoSEQ multiplex PCR, the repertoire was profiled, and TCRdb retains in-frame clones only, with some absent. That table is the source of V, J and clone size, and D and trimming were worked out from the DNA. The sample has 200,000 to 300,000 clones; more than 65% are singletons. Sequenced input: peripheral blood. The source is a middle-aged man who had recovered from COVID-19.

CDR3 loop: CASSPGLLTSYEQYF. CDR3 sequence (DNA): TGTGCCAGCTCACCGGGACTGCTTACCTCCTACGAGCAGTACTTC. J is TRBJ2-7 and V is TRBV18; maybe TRBD2 (6 bases). The CDR3 is 15 residues long. The V end lost 3 bases, the J end lost 0 bases, and 12 bases lay between the germline ends. Germline lookup yields CDR1 KGHSH and CDR2 LQKENI.